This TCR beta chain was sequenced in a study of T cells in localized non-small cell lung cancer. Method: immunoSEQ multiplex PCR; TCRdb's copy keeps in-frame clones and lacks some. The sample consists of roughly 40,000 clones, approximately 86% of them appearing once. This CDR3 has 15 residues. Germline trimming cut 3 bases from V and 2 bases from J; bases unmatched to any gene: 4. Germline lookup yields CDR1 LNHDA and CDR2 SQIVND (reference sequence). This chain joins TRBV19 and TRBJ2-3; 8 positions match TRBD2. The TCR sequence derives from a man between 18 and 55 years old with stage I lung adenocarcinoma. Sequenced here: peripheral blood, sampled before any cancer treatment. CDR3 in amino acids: CASSISGGNTDTQYF. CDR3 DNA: TGTGCCAGTAGTATCAGCGGGGGCAACACAGATACGCAGTATTTT.